This T cell receptor beta chain stems from a study of shared clonotypes between healthy human individuals. Points from the study as a whole: A handful of donors shared about 5% of their naive CD4 clonotypes.

CDR3 length equals 14 residues. The V end was cut by 6 bases, the J end by 6 bases, with 16 bases between. Germline CDR1 and CDR2: MDHEN and SYDVKM. On this clone itself: As yet, its antigen is unknown.

Generated by immunoSEQ multiplex PCR, the TCRdb table keeps only in-frame clones and is missing some. The table has around 700,000 clones, roughly 70% seen once. Sequenced input: memory CD4+ T cells sorted from blood. As to subset: CD45RA-negative fraction. The origin of this receptor is a woman between 25 and 40 years old in good health. The gene calls are TRBV28 and TRBJ2-3, with D unresolved. Here the CDR3 reads CASSQAMGLDTQYF. The DNA of the CDR3 is TGTGCCAGCAGCCAAGCAATGGGCTTGGATACGCAGTATTTT.